These T cell receptor beta chains were read from a single sample in a study of blood T cell repertoires in COVID-19. Some clones are missing from TCRdb's copy, which holds only in-frame ones; the method was immunoSEQ multiplex PCR. This table holds some 260,000 clones, roughly 80% found once. Sequencing used peripheral blood. All receptors come from an elderly woman with active or convalescent COVID-19. Each CDR3 is given with its conserved first and last residue. The D gene is left open where the match is weak. Expanded clones are given a class, and other clones once, few, many or no size at all.

J gene: TRBJ1-4
V gene: TRBV5-1
D gene: .
clone size: .
CDR3 protein: CASSWAGGPGEKLFF
CDR3 DNA: TGCGCCAGCAGCTGGGCCGGGGGGCCAGGTGAAAAACTGTTTTTT

J gene: TRBJ2-1
V gene: TRBV3-1/TRBV3-2
D gene: .
clone size: .
CDR3 protein: CASSQGTTPHNEQFF
CDR3 DNA: TGTGCCAGCAGCCAAGGGACTACTCCTCACAATGAGCAGTTCTTC

J gene: TRBJ2-2
V gene: TRBV5-1
D gene: .
clone size: .
CDR3 protein: CASRQRGSWNTGELFF
CDR3 DNA: TGCGCCAGCAGGCAGAGGGGGTCCTGGAACACCGGGGAGCTGTTTTTT

J gene: TRBJ1-5
V gene: TRBV2
D gene: .
clone size: few
CDR3 protein: CASSVTQTQPQHF
CDR3 DNA: TGTGCCAGCAGTGTTACACAAACTCAGCCCCAGCATTTT

J gene: TRBJ2-6
V gene: TRBV10-3
D gene: TRBD1
clone size: .
CDR3 protein: CAISSPGGFSSGANVLTF
CDR3 DNA: TGTGCCATCAGCTCCCCAGGGGGCTTTAGCTCTGGGGCCAACGTCCTGACTTTC

J gene: TRBJ2-7
V gene: TRBV7-8
D gene: TRBD2
clone size: .
CDR3 protein: CASSLAIERGAPYEQYF
CDR3 DNA: TGTGCCAGCAGCTTAGCTATAGAGCGGGGGGCCCCGTACGAGCAGTACTTC

J gene: TRBJ2-5
V gene: TRBV27
D gene: TRBD2
clone size: .
CDR3 protein: CASSIGTSTSETQYF
CDR3 DNA: TGTGCCAGCAGCATCGGGACTAGCACAAGTGAGACCCAGTACTTC

J gene: TRBJ2-7
V gene: TRBV5-1
D gene: .
clone size: once
CDR3 protein: CASSLSGQSAQYF
CDR3 DNA: TGCGCCAGCAGCCTCTCAGGACAGTCCGCCCAGTACTTC

J gene: TRBJ1-2
V gene: TRBV24-1
D gene: .
clone size: .
CDR3 protein: CATSDSTSQGYTF
CDR3 DNA: TGTGCCACCAGTGATAGTACATCCCAAGGCTACACCTTC

J gene: TRBJ2-5
V gene: TRBV20-1
D gene: .
clone size: .
CDR3 protein: CSAGWETQYF
CDR3 DNA: TGCAGTGCCGGGTGGGAGACCCAGTACTTC

J gene: TRBJ2-7
V gene: TRBV5-1
D gene: TRBD1
clone size: .
CDR3 protein: CASNPGQGYEQYF
CDR3 DNA: TGCGCCAGCAACCCGGGACAGGGCTACGAGCAGTACTTC

J gene: TRBJ1-1
V gene: TRBV19
D gene: .
clone size: .
CDR3 protein: CASSSLRGNTEAFF
CDR3 DNA: TGTGCCAGTAGCTCGCTCAGGGGGAACACTGAAGCTTTCTTT

J gene: TRBJ2-7
V gene: TRBV4-1
D gene: TRBD1
clone size: .
CDR3 protein: CASSQEVMAGGAYEQYF
CDR3 DNA: TGCGCCAGCAGCCAAGAGGTTATGGCAGGGGGCGCTTACGAGCAGTACTTC

J gene: TRBJ2-7
V gene: TRBV11-2
D gene: TRBD2
clone size: .
CDR3 protein: CASSSTSGSYEQYF
CDR3 DNA: TGTGCCAGCAGCTCCACTAGCGGGAGCTACGAGCAGTACTTC

J gene: TRBJ2-1
V gene: TRBV6-6
D gene: TRBD2
clone size: .
CDR3 protein: CASSSTTSGVYNEQFF
CDR3 DNA: TGTGCCAGCAGCTCAACAACTAGCGGGGTCTACAATGAGCAGTTCTTC

J gene: TRBJ2-2
V gene: TRBV6-4
D gene: TRBD1
clone size: few
CDR3 protein: CASSGQGVGELFF
CDR3 DNA: TGTGCCAGCAGTGGACAGGGGGTCGGGGAGCTGTTTTTT

J gene: TRBJ2-5
V gene: TRBV4-1
D gene: TRBD2
clone size: .
CDR3 protein: CASSQDTGLGAPSGRLKTQYF
CDR3 DNA: TGCGCCAGCAGCCAAGATACAGGGCTGGGGGCACCTAGCGGGAGGTTGAAGACCCAGTACTTC

J gene: TRBJ1-1
V gene: TRBV6-5
D gene: .
clone size: .
CDR3 protein: CASSYNGGSDTEAFF
CDR3 DNA: TGTGCCAGCAGTTACAACGGGGGTAGTGACACTGAAGCTTTCTTT

J gene: TRBJ1-1
V gene: TRBV5-1
D gene: .
clone size: .
CDR3 protein: CASSLGSLYTEAFF
CDR3 DNA: TGCGCCAGCAGCTTGGGTAGCCTATACACTGAAGCTTTCTTT

J gene: TRBJ2-3
V gene: TRBV15
D gene: TRBD1
clone size: .
CDR3 protein: CATSRSPGTGRTDTQYF
CDR3 DNA: TGTGCCACCAGCAGAAGCCCCGGGACAGGGAGGACAGATACGCAGTATTTT